This TCR beta chain is drawn from a study of T cells in Graves' hyperthyroidism and ophthalmopathy. This clonotype was recorded many times. V shed 5 bases and J shed 2 bases, with 16 bases lying between them. Germline assignment: CDR1 MDHEN and CDR2 SYDVKM. The CDR3 consists of 15 residues. Stable Graves' hyperthyroidism meant no ophthalmopathy progression within 18 months. TCR beta CDR3 sequences were amplified from RNA transcripts. Initially, a first-round RT-PCR of the TCR CDR3 employed the HTBI primer set. A single record per CDR3 protein comes from TCRdb applying MiXCR to the multiplex PCR reads. In the table there are about 400,000 distinct CDR3 sequences, more than 12% of which are singletons.

Input material: blood. The chain carries TRBV28 and TRBJ2-7; either TRBD1 or TRBD2 may supply D (5 bases each). The source of this sequence is a woman between 25 and 40 years old with Graves' hyperthyroidism. In DNA form, the CDR3 reads TGTGCCAGCAGTCCATTGGATGTGGGGGCCTACGAGCAGTACTTC. Amino acid sequence: CASSPLDVGAYEQYF.